The source of this TCR beta chain is a study of cytomegalovirus exposure and HLA in healthy donors (dated by TCRdb to about 2017). Notes on the research overall: An earlier analysis of some 500 of the donors reported 250 to 300 Gb of sequence data and 117 million unique TCR beta sequences from approximately 180 million T cells. Of the approximately 400 genotyped donors, 65% to 90% were placed in the genetic ancestry cluster associated with self-reported Caucasian donors. In a later analysis, previously published TCR beta repertoires from 666 donors were re-analyzed and high-resolution HLA genotyping was added so that TCR occurrence patterns could be studied. Across approximately 400 genotyped donors of the cohort, an average of roughly 200,000 unique TCR beta nucleotide sequences per donor were sequenced, and roughly a sixth of those sequences were non-productive. The study profiled the T cell repertoires of 500 to 800 subjects by immunosequencing and related them to cytomegalovirus serostatus. Approximately 330 gigabases of sequencing data and approximately 92 million unique TCR sequences made up an early release that covered approximately 700 HLA-typed donors. In addition to the first cohort of several hundred subjects, a separate validation cohort of 120 different subjects was used. Rather than drawing on any new phenotypic data, the later analysis identified candidate immune exposures from TCR beta sequences and the way those sequences occurred across donors. Four or five DR-DQ haplotypes were handled as single units for association and clustering because linkage in the cohort was strong. Every discovery cohort repertoire had been produced on one sequencing platform. An earlier analysis of 587 of the donors used high-throughput TCR beta sequencing to judge whether each TCR beta V gene segment behaved as functional or pseudogenic. High-throughput TCR immunosequencing, statistical association of individual TCRs with disease status, and machine learning were combined to predict cytomegalovirus infection status. HLA typing covered class I and class II loci at four-digit resolution. Typing coverage varied by locus: 629-630 donors for A, B, C, DRB1 and DQB1; 500 to 550 for DQA1; 606 for DPA1; fewer than 480 for DPB1. A later genetic analysis used genome-wide SNP genotypes for about 65% of the 666 donors, treating that subset as a discovery cohort. Donor age, sex, ethnicity and CMV serostatus were compiled together with the repertoire data. The study was designed to test whether signatures of past pathogen exposure could be identified by cataloging public T cell receptors.

Between the V and J ends, shortened by 2 bases and 3 bases respectively, the junction contains 5 bases. Per the germline V gene (reference sequence), GTSNPN is the CDR1 and SVGIG is the CDR2. Reading from cysteine to phenylalanine, the CDR3 counts 11 amino acids. The DNA shown is the 33-base CDR3, in frame from base 1. To prepare the library, the immunoSEQ multiplex PCR assay was applied. A mixture of 60 forward primers for TCR Vbeta segments and 13 reverse primers for TCR Jbeta segments was used in the multiplex PCR. Amplification of the CDR3 region of rearranged TCR beta genes was performed with a multiplex PCR assay on genomic DNA. The amplified TCR beta libraries were sequenced on the Illumina HiSeq System as 87-base-pair reads. As for how the authors treated the data: A later analysis counted about 80 million unique TCR beta chains across the 550 to 750 repertoires, and some 11 million of these chains were shared by at least two donors. To remove PCR and sequencing errors, raw reads were error-corrected and collapsed into unique sequences using a nearest-neighbor algorithm that merged closely related sequences. V, D and J gene segments were assigned by aligning CDR3 sequences to IMGT reference sequences. For a sequence to be retained, at least a six-nucleotide match to both a V gene segment and a J gene segment was required. A rearrangement was called productive if the CDR3 had no stop codons and remained in frame with V and J, and every other rearrangement was called non-productive. CDR3 was defined according to IMGT convention as the region running from the second conserved V-encoded cysteine to the conserved J-encoded phenylalanine. In an earlier analysis of 587 of the donors, sequences lacking an unambiguous match to a single V gene segment were excluded. In an earlier analysis of several hundred of the donors, a V segment was called functional when productive rearrangements were above 56.7%, and segregating when the standard deviation between donors exceeded 5%. A statistical classification framework was developed to diagnose cytomegalovirus status using the catalog of TCR beta chain sequences. V and J gene assignment, in a later analysis, came from comparing TCR nucleotide sequences with IMGT/GENE-DB human TR gene sequences. The TCRdist pipeline was used in a later analysis to assign CDR3 sequences and most-parsimonious VDJ recombination scenarios. In a later analysis, each TCR beta chain was defined by its CDR3 amino acid sequence together with its V-gene family, and reads lacking a unique V-gene family were excluded. To address suspected cross-contamination and a sequencing artifact, a later analysis removed 450 to 700 highly shared, low-generation-probability nucleotide sequences. In a later analysis, a clonal expansion index was calculated for each public chain from normalized within-repertoire ranks of inferred template counts. A later analysis computed generation probabilities with a VDJ recombination model fitted to out-of-frame rearrangements, and checked the results against IGoR. A later analysis scored TCR-TCR, TCR-HLA and TCR-CMV co-occurrence with hypergeometric tests, applying a repertoire-size bias correction to TCR pairs. To estimate false discovery rates, a later analysis permuted the HLA or CMV assignments 20 times. A later analysis grouped co-occurring TCRs with DBSCAN, adding TCRdist sequence similarity when clustering within HLA-allele-positive subsets. Co-occurrence clustering excluded repertoires with fewer than 30,000 or more than 120,000 public chains, plus five with anomalous nucleotide sharing. TCRdb carries this immuneACCESS record with in-frame sequences only. Its versions omit some clonotypes, under half of them owing to an unresolved V gene in the studies checked, with the rest unexplained. That table furnishes V, J and clone size, whereas the DNA furnished D and trimming. Recorded for this sample are about 140,000 clones; about two thirds of them occurred a single time. The leading ten clones occupy around 1.9% of the sample.

The cohort was made up of 666 healthy bone marrow donors. All cohort members were sampled while nominally healthy, although unrecorded immune exposures were likely present. The donor was CMV seropositive and was included in the group of approximately 310 seropositive cohort members. A peripheral blood sample was collected from each donor, and TCR beta sequencing was performed on peripheral blood mononuclear cells. The Qiagen DNeasy Blood Extraction Kit was used to extract genomic DNA from the blood cell samples. This clone was observed a handful of times. Its recognized antigen is unknown. The input lacks base qualities; no much larger clone sits a single base away. On the study overall, not on this receptor specifically: In a later analysis, the rate of TCR association differed among HLA loci, with DRB1 alleles having the most associated TCRs and HLA-C alleles having the fewest. In a later analysis, several top co-occurrence clusters were reported to appear linked to parvovirus B19, influenza, CMV and Epstein-Barr virus. It was suggested by the authors that the approach could potentially be generalized to other disease states and immunological phenotypes. A later analysis found that most CMV-associated TCR beta chains appeared HLA-restricted, with HLA associations seemingly driven largely by CMV exposure. The presence/absence analyses assumed that sequencing depth was roughly uniform across donors, and that assumption may not be true. A later genetic analysis reported fewer N-insertions in productive TCRs among donors in an Asian-associated ancestry cluster than the roughly 700-donor mean. In a later analysis, HLA-associated TCR beta chains were found to be more clonally expanded and to have lower generation probabilities than equally common non-associated chains. The 87-base-pair reads could not distinguish some IMGT-functional V segments, including TRBV6-2 and TRBV6-3, so those segments were excluded. Linkage disequilibrium might explain the correlated functional status among segregating V segments, but an unknown experimental factor could not be excluded. Cytomegalovirus status was reported to be diagnosed by the classifier with high specificity and sensitivity in both the original and validation cohorts. In vitro tests confirmed that a few of the cytomegalovirus-associated TCR beta chains recognize cytomegalovirus antigens. The sequencing pipeline was judged likely to have produced a cluster of highly shared sequence variants as a technical artifact. For the cohort, immune exposure information was limited to CMV serostatus. A later genetic analysis associated a missense DCLRE1C variant with V-gene and J-gene trimming of TCR beta chains, and an independent cohort replicated the association. The cohort was sequenced for TCR beta chains only, and without alpha or paired-chain data the features that could be detected were limited. A later analysis associated roughly 17,000 TCR beta sequences with specific HLA alleles at a false discovery rate of 0.05. While some public TCRs were present in many individuals, most TCR sequences turned up only very rarely across donors. Broadly in line with IMGT annotations, most TCR beta V segments showed up in productive rearrangements about 90% or about 30% of the time in an earlier analysis of roughly 590 of the donors. Because counts were too low, under 20 rarely observed V segments, including chromosome 9 orphons, were left out of the earlier analysis of 500 to 750 of the donors. Because HLA typing was unavailable for some donors at each locus, only the typed subset was used in association tests. A further reported finding was that TCR beta sequences accurately predicted the HLA-A and HLA-B alleles for most subjects in the first cohort. In the study, 150 to 200 TCR beta chains were listed as associated with cytomegalovirus. Assigning TCR associations to individual alleles was difficult when HLA alleles, especially DR and DQ, strongly co-occurred.

The chain is assembled from TRBV30 and TRBJ2-7, with no reliable assignment of the D segment. The source of this sequence is an older woman in good health and CMV-seropositive. Sequences were obtained from PBMCs. The CDR3 reads as follows: CAWSTSYEQYF. The sequence in DNA is TGTGCCTGGAGTACCAGCTACGAGCAGTACTTC.